These T cell receptor beta chains were read from a single sample in a study of glioma-infiltrating T cells after dendritic cell vaccination. Only in-frame clones appear in the TCRdb table, and some are missing; sequencing was by immunoSEQ multiplex PCR. The sample comprises around 90,000 clones, roughly four fifths of which are singletons, and approximately 2% rests with the top ten. The material was blood, obtained after dendritic cell vaccination. Source of these receptors: a human donor with glioblastoma. Both conserved end residues are part of each CDR3. The D gene is left open where the match is weak. Clone sizes are given selectively: once, few, many, or a class where the clone is expanded.

cdr3_aa: CASSAGGFNYGYTF
cdr3_nt: TGCGCCAGCAGCGCAGGGGGCTTTAACTATGGCTACACCTTC
clone_size: few
j_call: TRBJ1-2
v_call: TRBV4-1
cdr3_length: 14
d_call: TRBD1

cdr3_aa: CASSLAGDGNTEAFF
cdr3_nt: TGCGCCAGCAGCTTGGCCGGAGACGGGAACACTGAAGCTTTCTTT
clone_size: few
j_call: TRBJ1-1
v_call: TRBV5-1
cdr3_length: 15
d_call: .

cdr3_aa: CASTRTDGNEKLFF
cdr3_nt: TGTGCCAGCACGAGGACAGACGGGAATGAAAAACTGTTTTTT
clone_size: .
j_call: TRBJ1-4
v_call: TRBV11-2
cdr3_length: 14
d_call: .

cdr3_aa: CSVEVPGLNTEAFF
cdr3_nt: TGCAGCGTTGAAGTCCCAGGTTTGAACACTGAAGCTTTCTTT
clone_size: .
j_call: TRBJ1-1
v_call: TRBV29-1
cdr3_length: 14
d_call: .

cdr3_aa: CASSTDRAYTEAFF
cdr3_nt: TGTGCCAGCAGTACGGACAGGGCCTATACTGAAGCTTTCTTT
clone_size: .
j_call: TRBJ1-1
v_call: TRBV27
cdr3_length: 14
d_call: TRBD1

cdr3_aa: CASSDSEQNEQFF
cdr3_nt: TGTGCCAGCAGTGACTCTGAACAAAATGAGCAGTTCTTC
clone_size: many
j_call: TRBJ2-1
v_call: TRBV6-4
cdr3_length: 13
d_call: .

cdr3_aa: CASSLVLGGAQETQYF
cdr3_nt: TGCGCCAGCAGCTTGGTCCTTGGGGGGGCTCAAGAGACCCAGTACTTC
clone_size: .
j_call: TRBJ2-5
v_call: TRBV5-1
cdr3_length: 16
d_call: .

cdr3_aa: CASSLRSTEAFF
cdr3_nt: TGTGCCAGCAGTTTACGGAGCACTGAAGCTTTCTTT
clone_size: .
j_call: TRBJ1-1
v_call: TRBV28
cdr3_length: 12
d_call: .

cdr3_aa: CASSFNRDLNTEAFF
cdr3_nt: TGTGCCAGCAGTTTCAACAGAGATTTGAACACTGAAGCTTTCTTT
clone_size: .
j_call: TRBJ1-1
v_call: TRBV6-5
cdr3_length: 15
d_call: .

cdr3_aa: CASSQAGGGTDTQYF
cdr3_nt: TGTGCCAGTAGCCAAGCGGGGGGTGGCACAGATACGCAGTATTTT
clone_size: .
j_call: TRBJ2-3
v_call: TRBV19
cdr3_length: 15
d_call: TRBD2

cdr3_aa: CASSPPWTVGTEAFF
cdr3_nt: TGTGCCAGCTCACCACCGTGGACAGTTGGCACTGAAGCTTTCTTT
clone_size: once
j_call: TRBJ1-1
v_call: TRBV18
cdr3_length: 15
d_call: .

cdr3_aa: CASSYSNQGGRETQYF
cdr3_nt: TGTGCCAGCAGTTACTCGAATCAAGGGGGCAGGGAGACCCAGTACTTC
clone_size: .
j_call: TRBJ2-5
v_call: TRBV6-6
cdr3_length: 16
d_call: TRBD1

cdr3_aa: CASSLGTSGINEQFF
cdr3_nt: TGCGCCAGCAGCTTGGGGACTAGCGGGATAAATGAGCAGTTCTTC
clone_size: once
j_call: TRBJ2-1
v_call: TRBV5-1
cdr3_length: 15
d_call: TRBD2

cdr3_aa: CASSLGPPNYGYTF
cdr3_nt: TGTGCCAGCAGTTTGGGCCCCCCTAACTATGGCTACACCTTC
clone_size: .
j_call: TRBJ1-2
v_call: TRBV27
cdr3_length: 14
d_call: .

cdr3_aa: CASSLPGTELYNEQFF
cdr3_nt: TGTGCCAGCTCACTTCCCGGGACAGAGCTCTACAATGAGCAGTTCTTC
clone_size: once
j_call: TRBJ2-1
v_call: TRBV18
cdr3_length: 16
d_call: TRBD1

cdr3_aa: CASSRGGEMFEAFF
cdr3_nt: TGTGCCAGCAGCCGGGGGGGAGAGATGTTTGAAGCTTTCTTT
clone_size: .
j_call: TRBJ1-1
v_call: TRBV6-5
cdr3_length: 14
d_call: .